This T cell receptor beta chain was profiled in a study of T-cell memory formation after mild COVID-19. Study-wide background: Largely, TCR clusters stayed within a single donor.

CDR1 and CDR2 from the germline V gene are SNHLY and FYNNEI. The CDR3 length is 12 residues. Trimming shortened V by 7 bases and J by 4 bases, and 10 bases separated the two germline ends. With constant-segment primers, 5'RACE yielded cDNA libraries of TCR alpha and TCR beta that carried sample barcodes and UMIs. TCRdb re-called the 5' RACE reads through MiXCR, storing one row per CDR3 protein. The sample records around 340,000 distinct CDR3 sequences, approximately 21% being singletons. Material for sequencing was PBMCs or a T cell subset sorted from them (not recorded which). This TCR derives from an adult woman who had mild COVID-19 (a few samples of this study predate the infection). Cell type and time point are not known. The gene calls are TRBV2 and TRBJ1-1, with TRBD1 as a possible D gene (6 bases). DNA for the CDR3: TGTGCCAGCAAAAGGGGGACCACTGAAGCTTTCTTT. Translated: CASKRGTTEAFF. Full variable domain (rest looked up from reference TRBV2 and TRBJ1-1): EPEVTQTPSHQVTQMGQEVILRCVPISNHLYFYWYRQILGQKVEFLVSFYNNEISEKSEIFDDQFSVERPDGSNFTLKIRSTKLEDSAMYFCASKRGTTEAFFGQGTRLTVV.